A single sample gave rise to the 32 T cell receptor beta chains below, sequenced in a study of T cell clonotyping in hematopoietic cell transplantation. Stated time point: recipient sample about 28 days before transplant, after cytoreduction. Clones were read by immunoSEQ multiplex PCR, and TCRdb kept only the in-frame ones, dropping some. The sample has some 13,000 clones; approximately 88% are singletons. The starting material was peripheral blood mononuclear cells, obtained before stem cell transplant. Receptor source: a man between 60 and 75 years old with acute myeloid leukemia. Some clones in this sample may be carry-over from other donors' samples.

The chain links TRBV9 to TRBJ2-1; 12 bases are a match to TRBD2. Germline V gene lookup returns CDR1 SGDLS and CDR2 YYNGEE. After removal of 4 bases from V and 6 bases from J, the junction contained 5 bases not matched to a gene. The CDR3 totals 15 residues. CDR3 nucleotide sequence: TGTGCCAGCAGCCCTCTAGCGGGGGGGACCAATGAGCAGTTCTTC. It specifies CASSPLAGGTNEQFF.

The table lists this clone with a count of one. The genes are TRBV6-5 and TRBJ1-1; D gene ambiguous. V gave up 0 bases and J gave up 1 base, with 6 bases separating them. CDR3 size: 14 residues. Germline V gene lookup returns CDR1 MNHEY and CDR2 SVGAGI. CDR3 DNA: TGTGCCAGCAGTTACTCGCGGAAGAACACTGAAGCTTTCTTT. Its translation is CASSYSRKNTEAFF.

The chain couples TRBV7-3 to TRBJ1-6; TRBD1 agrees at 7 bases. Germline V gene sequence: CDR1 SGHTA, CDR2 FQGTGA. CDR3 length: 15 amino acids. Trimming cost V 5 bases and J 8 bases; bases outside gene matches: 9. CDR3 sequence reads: CASSLTGTVDSPLHF. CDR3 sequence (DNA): TGTGCCAGCAGCCTTACCGGGACAGTGGATTCACCCCTCCACTTT.

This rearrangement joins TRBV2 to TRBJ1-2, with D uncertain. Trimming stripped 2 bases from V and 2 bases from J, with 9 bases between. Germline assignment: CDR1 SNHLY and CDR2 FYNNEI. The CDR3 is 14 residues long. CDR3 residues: CASSENTYNYGYTF. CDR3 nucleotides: TGTGCCAGCAGTGAAAACACCTACAACTATGGCTACACCTTC.

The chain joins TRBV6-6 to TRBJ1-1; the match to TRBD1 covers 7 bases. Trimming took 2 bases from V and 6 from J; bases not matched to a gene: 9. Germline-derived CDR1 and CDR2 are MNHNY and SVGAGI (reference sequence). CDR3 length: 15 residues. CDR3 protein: CASSYVQGVVAEAFF. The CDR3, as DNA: TGTGCCAGCAGTTACGTCCAGGGGGTTGTCGCTGAAGCTTTCTTT.

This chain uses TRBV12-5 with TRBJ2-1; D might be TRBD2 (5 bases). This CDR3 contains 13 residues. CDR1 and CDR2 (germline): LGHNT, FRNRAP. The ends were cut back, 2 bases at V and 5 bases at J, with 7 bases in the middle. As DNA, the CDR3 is TGTGCTAGTGGTTTGTTCGGGAACAATGAGCAGTTCTTC. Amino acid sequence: CASGLFGNNEQFF.

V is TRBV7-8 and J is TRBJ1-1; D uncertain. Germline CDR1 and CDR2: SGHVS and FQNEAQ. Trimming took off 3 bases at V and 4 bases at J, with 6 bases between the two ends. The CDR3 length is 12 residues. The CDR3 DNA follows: TGTGCCAGCAGCTTTTTCCCCACTGAAGCTTTCTTT. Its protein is CASSFFPTEAFF.

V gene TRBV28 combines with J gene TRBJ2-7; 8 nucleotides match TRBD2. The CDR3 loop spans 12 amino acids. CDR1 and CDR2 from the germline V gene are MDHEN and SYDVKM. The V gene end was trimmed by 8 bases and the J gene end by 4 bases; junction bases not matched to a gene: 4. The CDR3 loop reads CASRGGDYEQYF. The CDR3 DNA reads TGTGCCAGCCGGGGGGGGGATTACGAGCAGTACTTC. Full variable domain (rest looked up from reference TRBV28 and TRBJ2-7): DVKVTQSSRYLVKRTGEKVFLECVQDMDHENMFWYRQDPGLGLRLIYFSYDVKMKEKGDIPEGYSVSREKKERFSLILESASTNQTSMYLCASRGGDYEQYFGPGTRLTVT.

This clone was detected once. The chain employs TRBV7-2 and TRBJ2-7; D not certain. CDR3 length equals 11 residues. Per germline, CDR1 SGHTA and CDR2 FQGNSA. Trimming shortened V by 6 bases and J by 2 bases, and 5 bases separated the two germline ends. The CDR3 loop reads CASSGTYEQYF. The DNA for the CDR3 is TGTGCCAGCAGTGGAACCTACGAGCAGTACTTC.

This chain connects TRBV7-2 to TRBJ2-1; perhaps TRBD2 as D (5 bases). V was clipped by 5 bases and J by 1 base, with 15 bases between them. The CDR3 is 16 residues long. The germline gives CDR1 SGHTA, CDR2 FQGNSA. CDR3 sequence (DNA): TGTGCCAGCAGCCTCGGCCCAACGGGATCCTACAATGAGCAGTTCTTC. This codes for CASSLGPTGSYNEQFF.

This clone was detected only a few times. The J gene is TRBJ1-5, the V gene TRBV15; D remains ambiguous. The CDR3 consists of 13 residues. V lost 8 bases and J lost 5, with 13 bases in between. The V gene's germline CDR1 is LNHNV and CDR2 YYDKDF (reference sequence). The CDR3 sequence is CATGTTRYQPQHF. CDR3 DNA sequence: TGTGCCACCGGAACTACGCGGTATCAGCCCCAGCATTTT.

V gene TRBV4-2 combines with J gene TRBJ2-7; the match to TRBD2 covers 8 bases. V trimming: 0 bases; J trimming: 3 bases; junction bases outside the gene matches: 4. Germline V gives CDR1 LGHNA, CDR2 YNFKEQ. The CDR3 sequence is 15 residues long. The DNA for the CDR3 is TGTGCCAGCAGCCAAGATGGGGGACTAGTCTACGAGCAGTACTTC. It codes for CASSQDGGLVYEQYF.

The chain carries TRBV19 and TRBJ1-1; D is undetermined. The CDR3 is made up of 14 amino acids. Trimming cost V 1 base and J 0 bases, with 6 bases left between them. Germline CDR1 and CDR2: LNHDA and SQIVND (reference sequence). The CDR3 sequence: CASSIANLNTEAFF. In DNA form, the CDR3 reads TGTGCCAGTAGTATAGCGAACTTGAACACTGAAGCTTTCTTT.

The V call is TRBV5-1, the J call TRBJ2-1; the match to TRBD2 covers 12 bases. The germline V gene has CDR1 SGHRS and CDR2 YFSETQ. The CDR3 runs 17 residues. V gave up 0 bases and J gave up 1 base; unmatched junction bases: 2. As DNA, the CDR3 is TGCGCCAGCAGCTTGGAAGGACTAGCGGGGTCCTACAATGAGCAGTTCTTC. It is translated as CASSLEGLAGSYNEQFF.

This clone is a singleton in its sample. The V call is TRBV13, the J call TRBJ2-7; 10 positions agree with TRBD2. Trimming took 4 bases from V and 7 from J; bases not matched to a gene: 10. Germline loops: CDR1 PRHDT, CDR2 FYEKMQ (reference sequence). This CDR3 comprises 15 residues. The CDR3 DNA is TGTGCCAGCAGCTCCGGGATTAGCGGGGGGTGGGAGCAGTACTTC. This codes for CASSSGISGGWEQYF.

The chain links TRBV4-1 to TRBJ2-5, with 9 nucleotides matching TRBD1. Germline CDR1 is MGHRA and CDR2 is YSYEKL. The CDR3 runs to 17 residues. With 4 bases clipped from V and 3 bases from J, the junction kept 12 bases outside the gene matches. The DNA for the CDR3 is TGCGCCAGCAGCCCGGGGTATGACAGGGGGTGGGAAGAGACCCAGTACTTC. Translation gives CASSPGYDRGWEETQYF.

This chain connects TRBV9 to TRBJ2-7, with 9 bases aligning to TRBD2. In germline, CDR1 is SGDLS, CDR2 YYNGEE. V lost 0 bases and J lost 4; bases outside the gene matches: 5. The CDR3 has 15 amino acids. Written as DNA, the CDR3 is TGTGCCAGCAGCGTAGGAACTAGCGGGCTTTACGAGCAGTACTTC. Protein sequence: CASSVGTSGLYEQYF. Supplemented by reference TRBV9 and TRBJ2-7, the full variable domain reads DSGVTQTPKHLITATGQRVTLRCSPRSGDLSVYWYQQSLDQGLQFLIQYYNGEERAKGNILERFSAQQFPDLHSELNLSSLELGDSALYFCASSVGTSGLYEQYFGPGTRLTVT.

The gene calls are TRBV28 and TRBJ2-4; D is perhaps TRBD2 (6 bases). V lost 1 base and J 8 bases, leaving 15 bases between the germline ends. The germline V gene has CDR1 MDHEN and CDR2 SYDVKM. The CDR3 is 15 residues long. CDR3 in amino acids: CASSLSPGTGDIQYF. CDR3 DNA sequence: TGTGCCAGCAGTTTATCACCCGGGACGGGGGACATTCAGTACTTC.

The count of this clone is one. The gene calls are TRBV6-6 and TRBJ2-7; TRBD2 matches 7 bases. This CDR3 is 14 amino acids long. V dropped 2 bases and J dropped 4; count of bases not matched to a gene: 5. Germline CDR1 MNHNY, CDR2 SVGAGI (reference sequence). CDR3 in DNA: TGTGCCAGCAGTTACAAGGGAGGGGAGTACGAGCAGTACTTC. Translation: CASSYKGGEYEQYF.

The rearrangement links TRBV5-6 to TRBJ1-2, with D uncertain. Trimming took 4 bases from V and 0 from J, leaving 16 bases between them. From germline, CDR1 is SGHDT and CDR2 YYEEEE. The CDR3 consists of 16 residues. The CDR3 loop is CASSPNNLVANYGYTF. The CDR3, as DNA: TGTGCCAGCAGCCCTAACAACTTGGTAGCTAACTATGGCTACACCTTC.

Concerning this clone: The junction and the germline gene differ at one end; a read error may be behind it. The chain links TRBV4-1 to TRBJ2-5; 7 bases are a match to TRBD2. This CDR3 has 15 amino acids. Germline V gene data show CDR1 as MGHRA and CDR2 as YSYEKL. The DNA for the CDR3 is TGCGCCAGCAGCCAAGGGGGGGGAATAAGAGAGGCCCAGTACTTC. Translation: CASSQGGGIREAQYF.

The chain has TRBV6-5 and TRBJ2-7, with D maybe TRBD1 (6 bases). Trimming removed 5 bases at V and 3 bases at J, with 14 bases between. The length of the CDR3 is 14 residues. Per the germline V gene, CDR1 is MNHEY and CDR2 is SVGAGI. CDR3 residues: CASSPTGVGYEQYF. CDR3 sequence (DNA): TGTGCCAGCAGTCCGACAGGAGTGGGCTACGAGCAGTACTTC.

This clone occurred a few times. CDR3 coding DNA: TGTGCCAGCAGCGCGACAGGGAAGGCTTTCTTT. Translation: CASSATGKAFF. This sequence joins TRBV5-4 and TRBJ1-1; 7 bases agree with TRBD1. This CDR3 is built from 11 residues. J was trimmed by 11 bases and V by 4 bases; bases with no gene match: 5. Germline CDR1 is SGHNT and CDR2 is YYREEE (reference sequence).

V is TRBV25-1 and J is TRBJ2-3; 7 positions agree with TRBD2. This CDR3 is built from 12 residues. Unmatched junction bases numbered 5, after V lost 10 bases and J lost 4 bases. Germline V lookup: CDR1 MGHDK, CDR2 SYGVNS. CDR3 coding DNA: TGTGCCATCTCCGCGGGGGCAGATACGCAGTATTTT. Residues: CAISAGADTQYF.

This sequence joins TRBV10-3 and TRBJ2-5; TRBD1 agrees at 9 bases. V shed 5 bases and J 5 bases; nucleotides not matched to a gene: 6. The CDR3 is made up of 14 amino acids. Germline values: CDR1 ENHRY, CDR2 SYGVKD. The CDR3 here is CAISRDREVETQYF. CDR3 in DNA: TGTGCCATCAGTAGGGACAGGGAGGTCGAGACCCAGTACTTC.

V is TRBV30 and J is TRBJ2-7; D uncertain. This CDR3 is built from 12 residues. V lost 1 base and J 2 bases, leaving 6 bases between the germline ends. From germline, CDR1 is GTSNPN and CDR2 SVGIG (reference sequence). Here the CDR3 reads CAWSGGPYEQYF. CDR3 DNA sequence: TGTGCCTGGAGTGGGGGTCCCTACGAGCAGTACTTC.

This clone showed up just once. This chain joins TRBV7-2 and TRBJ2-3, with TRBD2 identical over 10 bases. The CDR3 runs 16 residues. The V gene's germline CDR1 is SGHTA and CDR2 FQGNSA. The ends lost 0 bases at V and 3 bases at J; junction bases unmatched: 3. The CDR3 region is CASSLAPAGGTDTQYF. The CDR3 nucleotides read TGTGCCAGCAGCTTAGCTCCAGCGGGGGGGACAGATACGCAGTATTTT.

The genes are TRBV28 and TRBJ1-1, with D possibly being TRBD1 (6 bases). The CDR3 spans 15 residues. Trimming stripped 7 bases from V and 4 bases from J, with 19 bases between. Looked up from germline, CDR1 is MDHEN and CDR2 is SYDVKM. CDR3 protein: CASKRGVSLGTEAFF. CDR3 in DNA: TGTGCCAGCAAAAGGGGGGTTTCTTTAGGCACTGAAGCTTTCTTT.

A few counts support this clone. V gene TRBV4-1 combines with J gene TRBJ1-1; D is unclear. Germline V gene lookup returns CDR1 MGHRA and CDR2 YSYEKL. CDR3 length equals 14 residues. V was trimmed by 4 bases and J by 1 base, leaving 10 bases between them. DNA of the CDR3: TGCGCCAGCAGCCCTCATCAAAAGAACACTGAAGCTTTCTTT. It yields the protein CASSPHQKNTEAFF.

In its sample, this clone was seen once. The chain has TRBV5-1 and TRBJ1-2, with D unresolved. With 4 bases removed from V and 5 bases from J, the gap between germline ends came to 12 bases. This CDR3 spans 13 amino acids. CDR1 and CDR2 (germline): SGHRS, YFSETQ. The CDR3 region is CASSLPGRYGYTF. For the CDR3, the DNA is TGCGCCAGCAGCCTCCCCGGGCGATATGGCTACACCTTC.

This chain's CDR3 is CSDPNYRTGAYEQYF. CDR3 nucleotides: TGCAGCGACCCTAATTACAGGACAGGGGCCTACGAGCAGTACTTC. J is TRBJ2-7 and V is TRBV29-1, with 9 positions matching TRBD1. V was pared by 7 bases and J by 2 bases, with 12 bases of the junction left unmatched. The CDR3 has 15 residues. Germline values: CDR1 SQVTM, CDR2 ANQGSEA.

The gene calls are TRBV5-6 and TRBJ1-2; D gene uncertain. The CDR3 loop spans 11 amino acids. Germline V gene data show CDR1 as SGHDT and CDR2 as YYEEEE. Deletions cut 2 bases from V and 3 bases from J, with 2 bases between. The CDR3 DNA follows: TGTGCCAGCAGCTTAGACTATGGCTACACCTTC. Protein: CASSLDYGYTF. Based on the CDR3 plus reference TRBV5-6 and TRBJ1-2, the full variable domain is DAGVTQSPTHLIKTRGQQVTLRCSPKSGHDTVSWYQQALGQGPQFIFQYYEEEERQRGNFPDRFSGHQFPNYSSELNVNALLLGDSALYLCASSLDYGYTFGSGTRLTVV.